This T cell receptor beta chain was documented in a study of cytomegalovirus exposure and HLA in healthy donors. Sequenced by immunoSEQ multiplex PCR; TCRdb stores in-frame clones only, minus some. The table has approximately 46,000 clones, around nine tenths seen once. The donors were members of the roughly 120-subject validation cohort (separate from the approximately 670-subject first cohort). V lost 1 base and J 7 bases, leaving 20 bases between the germline ends. Looked up from germline, CDR1 is KGHSH and CDR2 is LQKENI. The CDR3 loop spans 16 amino acids. This TCR came from a man aged 18 to 30 in good health and CMV-seronegative. This chain connects TRBV18 to TRBJ2-7, with TRBD2 as a possible D gene (5 bases). The sequencing input was PBMCs. The CDR3 DNA follows: TGTGCCAGCTCACCACTCCACGGATCCCCAACGGGGGAGCAGTACTTC. It is translated as CASSPLHGSPTGEQYF.